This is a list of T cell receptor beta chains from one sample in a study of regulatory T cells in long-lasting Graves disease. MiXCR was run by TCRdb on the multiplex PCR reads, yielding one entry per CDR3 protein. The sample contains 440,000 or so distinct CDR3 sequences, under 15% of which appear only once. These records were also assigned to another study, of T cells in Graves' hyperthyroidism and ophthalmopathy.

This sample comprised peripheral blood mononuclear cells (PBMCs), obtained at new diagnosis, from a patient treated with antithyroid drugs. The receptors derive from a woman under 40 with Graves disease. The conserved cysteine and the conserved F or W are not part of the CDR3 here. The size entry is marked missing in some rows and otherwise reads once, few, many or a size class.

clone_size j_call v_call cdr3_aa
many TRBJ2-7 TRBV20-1 SGGGRAGYEQY
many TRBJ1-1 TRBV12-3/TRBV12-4 ASRAHEAF
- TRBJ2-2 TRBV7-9 ASSLSTGTNTGELF
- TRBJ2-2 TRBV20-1 SARKPSGTTQTGELF
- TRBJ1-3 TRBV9 ASSTGQGTGNTIY
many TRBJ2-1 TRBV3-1 ASSPGLAGVEQF
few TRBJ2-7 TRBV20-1 SASAPTSGRSEQY
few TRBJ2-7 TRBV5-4 ASSLSSGVYEQY
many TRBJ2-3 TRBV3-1 ASSQEGTRTLDTQY
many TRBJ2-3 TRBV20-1 SARGGGAAADTQY